This is a list of T cell receptor beta chains from one sample in a study of T cells after posttransplantation cyclophosphamide. Generated by immunoSEQ multiplex PCR, the TCRdb table keeps only in-frame clones and is missing some. The sample was found to contain 40,000 to 60,000 clones, and every one recurs. The specimen was PBMCs. The receptors originated from a man between 40 and 49 years old in good health, CMV-negative, and a related stem cell transplant donor. The CDR3 runs from the conserved cysteine through the conserved F or W. Each record gives: D gene, clone size, CDR3 length, J gene, V gene, CDR3 DNA, CDR3 protein. A D gene is named only where the DNA matches it firmly. The size entry gives once, few, many, or a class for an expanded clone.

>-|many|16|TRBJ2-7|TRBV4-2
TGTGCCAGCAGCCAACTTTACCTTAAGAGCGTTTACGAGCAGTACTTC
CASSQLYLKSVYEQYF
>TRBD2|many|14|TRBJ2-1|TRBV27
TGTGCCAGCCTTAGCGGGAGGGGCTTCAATGAGCAGTTCTTC
CASLSGRGFNEQFF
>-|many|12|TRBJ2-7|TRBV29-1
TGCAGCGTGGCTTACAGAACAAGCGAGCAGTACTTC
CSVAYRTSEQYF
>-|many|15|TRBJ2-5|TRBV5-6
TGTGCCAGCAGCTTTCTCGTCACAGCCCAAGAGACCCAGTACTTC
CASSFLVTAQETQYF
>-|many|18|TRBJ2-7|TRBV27
TGTGCCAGCAGTCCGACATTAAACGCTTGGGGCTCCCGGTACGAGCAGTACTTC
CASSPTLNAWGSRYEQYF
>-|many|13|TRBJ1-1|TRBV30
TGTGCCTGGAGCCTTCGCCGGGGGACGGAAGCTTTCTTT
CAWSLRRGTEAFF
>-|many|15|TRBJ2-1|TRBV7-3
TGTGCCAGCAGCTTAAACGCAGGGGTCAACAATGAGCAGTTCTTC
CASSLNAGVNNEQFF
>-|many|14|TRBJ1-1|TRBV27
TGTGCCAGCAGTTCGGACCTACGAGGGACTGAAGCTTTCTTT
CASSSDLRGTEAFF
>-|many|15|TRBJ2-7|TRBV5-5
TGTGCCAGCAGCTTGCCTGGGAGTATCTCCTACGAGCAGTACTTC
CASSLPGSISYEQYF
>TRBD1|many|18|TRBJ1-1|TRBV27
TGTGCCAGCAGCCCCATCCCCTATACAGGGGTGGATTACACTGAAGCTTTCTTT
CASSPIPYTGVDYTEAFF
>-|many|14|TRBJ1-1|TRBV6-5
TGTGCCAGCAGCATACAGGGCGTGAACACTGAAGCTTTCTTT
CASSIQGVNTEAFF
>TRBD2|many|14|TRBJ2-7|TRBV7-9
TGTGCCAGCACCGCTGTAGCGGGAGGGGAGGAGCAGTACTTC
CASTAVAGGEEQYF
>TRBD2|many|17|TRBJ2-3|TRBV2
TGTGCCAGCGGATCCGGGACTAGCACCTTAAGCACAGATACGCAGTATTTT
CASGSGTSTLSTDTQYF
>-|many|17|TRBJ2-2|TRBV7-8
TGTGCCAGCAGCTTAATAGTCGGGACACTGTACACCGGGGAGCTGTTTTTT
CASSLIVGTLYTGELFF